Listed below are T cell receptor beta chains from one sample, sequenced in a study of CD8+ T cells in alopecia areata. Profiled with immunoSEQ multiplex PCR; TCRdb holds only in-frame clones, not every one. The data hold about 130,000 clones, with more than 40% observed a single time. Specimen: CD8+ T cells sorted from blood, collected at week 0. These TCRs come from a human donor with alopecia areata. CDR3s include the opening cysteine and the closing phenylalanine or tryptophan. A D gene is named only where the DNA matches it firmly. Clone size is not always given. Where it is, it says once, few, many or a class for expanded clones.

NA,TRBV4-3,NA,TRBJ1-2,14,TGCGCCAGCAGCCAAGATCGGAATTTAAATGGCTACACCTTC,CASSQDRNLNGYTF
NA,TRBV30,NA,TRBJ1-2,13,TGTGCCTGGAGTGTCGTAGGGTCGGAGGGCTACACCTTC,CAWSVVGSEGYTF
NA,TRBV6-6,NA,TRBJ2-2,13,TGTGCCAGCAGTTACCAAATCGCCGGGGAGCTGTTTTTT,CASSYQIAGELFF
NA,TRBV30,NA,TRBJ1-1,14,TGTGCCTGGACGGGACCCACGGAGAACACTGAAGCTTTCTTT,CAWTGPTENTEAFF
few,TRBV29-1,NA,TRBJ1-1,13,TGCAGCACAAGGGGGGGAAGGAACACTGAAGCTTTCTTT,CSTRGGRNTEAFF
NA,TRBV27,TRBD2,TRBJ2-1,15,TGTGCCAGCAGTTTGGAGGGGACTAGCTACAATGAGCAGTTCTTC,CASSLEGTSYNEQFF
few,TRBV29-1,NA,TRBJ1-1,13,TGCAGCGTTGTGAGCAGGGTGGAAACTGAAGCTTTCTTT,CSVVSRVETEAFF
NA,TRBV5-1,TRBD2,TRBJ2-7,17,TGCGCCAGCAGCGCGACTAGCGGGGGCCTCCCAGACTACGAGCAGTACTTC,CASSATSGGLPDYEQYF
NA,TRBV5-6,NA,TRBJ2-1,14,TGTGCCAGCAGCCACGCGGGACAGCCCAATGAGCAGTTCTTC,CASSHAGQPNEQFF
NA,TRBV7-2,TRBD2,TRBJ2-1,16,TGTGCCATTCAGAAGGTTATCGGGGGGGCCGGGAATGAGCAGTTCTTC,CAIQKVIGGAGNEQFF
few,TRBV7-9,NA,TRBJ2-7,13,TGTGCCAGCAGCGTCTCCGTGGGGTACGAGCAGTACTTC,CASSVSVGYEQYF
NA,TRBV27,NA,TRBJ2-7,11,TGTGCCATCGCGAACCCCTACGAACAGTACTTC,CAIANPYEQYF
NA,TRBV6-4,TRBD1,TRBJ1-1,12,TGTGCCAGCGAGGGGGACAGGCGAGAAGCTTTCTTT,CASEGDRREAFF
many,TRBV10-3,NA,TRBJ2-3,14,TGTGCCATCACCAAAGGGCAGGGGGGAGATACGCAGTATTTT,CAITKGQGGDTQYF
NA,TRBV30,TRBD1,TRBJ1-1,15,TGTGCCTGGGACAGGGGGCGTGGGATGAACACTGAAGCTTTCTTT,CAWDRGRGMNTEAFF
NA,TRBV4-3,NA,TRBJ2-7,14,TGCGCCAGCAGCCAAGATCTCGGCCAGTACGAGCAGTACTTC,CASSQDLGQYEQYF
NA,TRBV6-4,NA,TRBJ2-7,14,TGTGCCAGCAGTGACGAAGGGACGGAGAAGGGGCAGTACTTC,CASSDEGTEKGQYF
NA,TRBV5-5,NA,TRBJ2-5,12,TGTGCCAGCAGCCCCGAGACTAGAATTGAGTACTTC,CASSPETRIEYF
NA,TRBV23-1,TRBD1,TRBJ2-1,16,TGCGCCAGCAGTCAATCGAAAGGGGGCGTCTACAATGAGCAGTTCTTC,CASSQSKGGVYNEQFF
NA,TRBV7-7,NA,TRBJ2-1,16,TGTGCTAGCAGCCCCGGGCTACGGAACTCCTACAATGAGCAGTTCTTC,CASSPGLRNSYNEQFF
NA,TRBV6-6,NA,TRBJ1-4,14,TGTGCCAGCAGTTCCTTAGGCTCGGGTGAAAAACTGTTTTTT,CASSSLGSGEKLFF
few,TRBV6-1,NA,TRBJ2-4,13,TGTGCCAGCCTCTATGAAGGGGGGAACATTCAGTACTTC,CASLYEGGNIQYF
NA,TRBV14,NA,TRBJ1-2,13,TGTGCCAGCAGCCCCGCGGACAGTTATGGCTACACCTTC,CASSPADSYGYTF
NA,TRBV30,NA,TRBJ2-2,13,TGTGCCTGGAGTGGAAGGGTCACCGGGGAGCTGTTTTTT,CAWSGRVTGELFF
NA,TRBV7-9,NA,TRBJ2-7,13,TGTGCCAGCAGCTTAGCGTTGGGCGGCGAGCAGTACTTC,CASSLALGGEQYF
few,TRBV27,TRBD1,TRBJ2-4,15,TGTGCCAGACCAGACAGGGGGCGAGCCAAAAACATTCAGTACTTC,CARPDRGRAKNIQYF
NA,TRBV30,NA,TRBJ2-7,12,TGTGCCTGGGGCGTGTCGTCCTACGAGCAGTACTTC,CAWGVSSYEQYF
NA,TRBV4-3,TRBD1,TRBJ2-2,17,TGCGCCAGCAGCCGTTTGACAGGGGAATTCGTCACCGGGGAGCTGTTTTTT,CASSRLTGEFVTGELFF
few,TRBV2,NA,TRBJ2-1,11,TGTGCCAGCAGTGGTGGGGATGAGCAGTTCTTC,CASSGGDEQFF
NA,TRBV4-1,TRBD2,TRBJ2-5,15,TGCGCCAGCAGCCAAGTAAATAGCGGGGAAGAGACCCAGTACTTC,CASSQVNSGEETQYF
NA,TRBV27,TRBD2,TRBJ2-7,13,TGTGCCAGCAGTTCTAGCGGGGCCTACGAGCAGTACTTC,CASSSSGAYEQYF
NA,TRBV4-1,NA,TRBJ2-7,15,TGTGCCAGCAGCCAAGGGGAGCGGGCTCCCCACGAGCAGTACTTC,CASSQGERAPHEQYF
NA,TRBV7-9,NA,TRBJ1-1,12,TGTGCCAGCAGCTTGATGAACACTGAAGCTTTCTTT,CASSLMNTEAFF
few,TRBV27,TRBD2,TRBJ2-5,15,TGTGCCAGCAGTTTACTAGCGGGGGGAGCAGAGACCCAGTACTTC,CASSLLAGGAETQYF
NA,TRBV27,NA,TRBJ2-1,14,TGTGCCAGCAGTTTACAGGGGGGGGACAATGAGCAGTTCTTC,CASSLQGGDNEQFF
NA,TRBV2,NA,TRBJ2-1,16,TGTGCCAGCAGTGAAGCCCCGTACCCGGAGGACAATGAGCAGTTCTTC,CASSEAPYPEDNEQFF
NA,TRBV13,NA,TRBJ2-7,16,TGTGCCAGCAGCCACTCCACAGGGCCCCTGACCTACGAGCAGTACTTC,CASSHSTGPLTYEQYF
NA,TRBV27,TRBD1,TRBJ1-6,15,TGTGCCAGCTGGGACAGGGAATCCTATAATTCACCCCTCCACTTT,CASWDRESYNSPLHF
NA,TRBV27,NA,TRBJ2-5,14,TGTGCCAGCAGTCCCCGTTTGGGGCTGGAGACCCAGTACTTC,CASSPRLGLETQYF
NA,TRBV29-1,NA,TRBJ1-1,10,TGCAGCGTTGAAGATTTAGAAGCTTTCTTT,CSVEDLEAFF
NA,TRBV7-9,NA,TRBJ2-2,14,TGTGCCAGCAGCTCGACAGAGCACACCGGGGAGCTGTTTTTT,CASSSTEHTGELFF
NA,TRBV6-5,TRBD1,TRBJ1-1,15,TGTGCCAGCAGCGAGTTCGGACAGGCGAACACTGAAGCTTTCTTT,CASSEFGQANTEAFF
NA,TRBV29-1,NA,TRBJ2-7,13,TGCAGCGTTGGGACGGGGCCCTCCTACGAGCAGTACTTC,CSVGTGPSYEQYF
many,TRBV5-4,NA,TRBJ2-1,13,TGTGCCAGCAGCTTGGCCCGGGGGAATGAGCAGTTCTTC,CASSLARGNEQFF
NA,TRBV5-6,NA,TRBJ1-2,15,TGTGCCAGCAGCTTATCAGGGACAATCCGCTATGGCTACACCTTC,CASSLSGTIRYGYTF
NA,TRBV4-2,TRBD1,TRBJ1-5,14,TGTGCCAGCAGCTCGCGACAGGGGGATCAGCCCCAGCATTTT,CASSSRQGDQPQHF
NA,TRBV4-3,NA,TRBJ1-6,15,TGCGCCAGCAGCCAAGATCGGGACTTAAATTCACCCCTCCACTTT,CASSQDRDLNSPLHF
NA,TRBV5-6,NA,TRBJ1-2,12,TGTGCCAGCAGCCCACTTTCTTCTGGCTACACCTTC,CASSPLSSGYTF
NA,TRBV10-3,TRBD2,TRBJ2-7,16,TGTGCCACGACGGGACTAGCGGGGGGGAGCTCCTACGAGCAGTACTTC,CATTGLAGGSSYEQYF
NA,TRBV7-6,NA,TRBJ2-1,16,TGTGCCAGCTCTCTTCCGGGGACGCACTCCTACAATGAGCAGTTCTTC,CASSLPGTHSYNEQFF